This T cell receptor (beta chain) is drawn from a study of identical twins (dated by TCRdb to the mid-2010s). Regarding the complete study: To test whether fetal clonotypes persist, this study deep-sequenced TCR alpha and beta repertoires from monozygotic twins, from unrelated adults of various ages, and from cord blood. To rule out contamination, replicate twin experiments were performed at different times with different library preparation protocols. Overall study outcomes, separate from this receptor: The excess sharing between twins in beta out-of-frame sequences was weaker because fewer shared sequences reduced the signal-to-noise ratio. Conclusions relied on cross-sectional statistical analysis, since the same donors could not be followed over many years. Abundant cord blood beta clonotypes had fewer insertions, young adult naive repertoires showed a similar but weaker trend, and memory repertoires showed no such trend. Invariant T cells such as MAIT and iNKT could partly confound zero-insertion analyses, though diverse VJ usage argued against this for most clonotypes. Out-of-frame TCR alpha sharing in monozygotic twins was systematically underestimated by recombination models, whereas sharing between unrelated individuals was in agreement with the recombination models. Compared with coincidental sharing between unrelated individuals, an excess of low generation-probability sequences was observed among out-of-frame TCR alpha sequences shared between twins.

Only healthy Caucasian donors were included. Three unrelated non-twin adults were also sequenced: a male aged 18 to 30, a male aged 50 to 60 and a female aged 50 to 60. Miltenyi CD45RO+ enrichment and human naive T-cell isolation kits were used to isolate memory (CD45RO+) and naive T cells from PBMC. The CDR3 starts with the cysteine, ends with the phenylalanine, and has 15 residues. Kept here is only the CDR3 DNA, which spans 45 bases and is read in frame from base 1. Clipping removes 3 bases from V and 4 bases from J, with 5 as the unmatched junction base count. To prepare the library, 5' RACE was applied. The run used an Illumina HiSeq 2000. A universal primer binding site was added through template switching, and the final cDNA carried a unique molecular identifier so that TCR cDNA molecules could be counted accurately. Specific primers in the conserved constant-segment region were used to synthesize first-strand cDNA for TCR alpha and beta chains. To control for contamination, every cDNA library carried two barcodes: a SMART-Mk sample barcode plus Illumina barcodes. TruSeq adapter sequences, together with Illumina sample barcodes, were added in two successive PCR steps. The TCR alpha and beta cDNA libraries were sequenced on the Illumina HiSeq platform using custom primers. Per the original workflow: MiGEC processed the raw reads to extract unique molecular identifiers, while MiXCR was used to determine the CDR3 positions. For each individual, recombination models were inferred using an EM algorithm with the repgenHMM and IGoR tools. Shared clonotype analysis was performed with the tcR package in R, normalizing sharing by the product of cloneset sizes. Out-of-frame nonproductive sequences were analyzed to study raw recombination free of thymic and clonal selection effects. TCRdb passed the public sequencing reads through fastp at Q25 and MiXCR, retaining productive beta sequences. Every entry covers one CDR3 protein and lists the most common genes and DNA from its rows. The V and J calls were determined by TCRdb, not by the authors. A total of about 390,000 distinct CDR3 sequences appear in this sample, about 10% of them only once. The top ten constitute about 9.1% of the sample.

This clonotype was seen repeatedly, ten times or more. Its antigen is unknown. No quality values exist for individual bases; no much larger clone is one base distant. Recombination joined TRBV12-3 or TRBV12-4 with TRBJ1-2; 10 central bases correspond to TRBD1. The sequence came from a woman between 45 and 65 years old in good health. Sample: naive T cells sorted from blood. This specimen's cell subset or site label, interpreted: cells isolated with a human naive T-cell isolation kit. The nucleotide sequence reads as follows: TGTGCCAGCAGTTTCGACAGGGGGCTTGGCTATGGCTACACCTTC. This gives the protein CASSFDRGLGYGYTF.